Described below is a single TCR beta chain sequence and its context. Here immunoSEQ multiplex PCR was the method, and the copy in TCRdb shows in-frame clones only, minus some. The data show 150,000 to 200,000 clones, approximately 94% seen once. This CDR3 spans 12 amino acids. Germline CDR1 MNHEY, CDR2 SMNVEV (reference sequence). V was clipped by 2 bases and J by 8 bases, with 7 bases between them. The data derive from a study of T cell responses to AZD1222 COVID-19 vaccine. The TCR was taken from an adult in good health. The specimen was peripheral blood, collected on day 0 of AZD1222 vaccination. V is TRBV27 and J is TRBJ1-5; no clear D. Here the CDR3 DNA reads TGTGCCAGCAGTTTAATCGGGGAGCCCCAGCATTTT. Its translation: CASSLIGEPQHF.